A selection of T cell receptor beta chains follows, all from one sample in a study of T cell repertoires in cytomegalovirus infection. Their specific antigens are unknown. TCRdb re-called the reads through MiXCR, storing one row per CDR3 protein. The sample lists 700,000 to 900,000 distinct CDR3 sequences; roughly 28% were seen once. Sample: cultured CD8+ T cells from PBMCs, taken from culture after CMV antigen stimulation. These receptors came from a human donor in good health (CMV status not recorded). Some clones in this sample may be carry-over from other donors' samples. Both conserved end residues are part of each CDR3. D genes are given only for firm matches. Not every row has a clone size; where given, it reads once, few, many or a size class.

clone_size	d_call	v_call	j_call	cdr3_nt	cdr3_aa
.	TRBD2	TRBV6-8	TRBJ2-2	TGTGCCAGCAGTTACCCCAGCGGGGGGGCGTGGGCCGGGGAGCTGTTTTTT	CASSYPSGGAWAGELFF
.	.	TRBV28	TRBJ2-2	TGTGCCAGCAGTGAACGGGGGCCGGGGGCCGGGGAGCTGTTTTTT	CASSERGPGAGELFF
.	TRBD2	TRBV7-2	TRBJ2-3	TGTGCCAGCAGCCGGGGGACTAGCGGGGGTGATACGCAGTATTTT	CASSRGTSGGDTQYF
few	TRBD1	TRBV27	TRBJ1-1	TGTGCCAGCAGGTTGACAGGGGCCACTGAAGCTTTCTTT	CASRLTGATEAFF
few	.	TRBV28	TRBJ2-1	TGTGCCAGCAGCATTGGCGCTCGGCAGGGTCAGTTCTTC	CASSIGARQGQFF
.	.	TRBV7-8	TRBJ2-5	TGTGCCACCACACGAGATAAAGGGAGGGGGCGAGAGACCCAGTACTTC	CATTRDKGRGRETQYF
.	.	TRBV7-3	TRBJ1-5	TGTGCCAGCAGCTCTTATCCGGGACGGCTAAATCAGCCCCAGCATTTT	CASSSYPGRLNQPQHF
once	.	TRBV15	TRBJ2-3	TGTGCCACCAGCAGAGATAAGGGTTCCAGTGCTACGCAGTATTTT	CATSRDKGSSATQYF
.	.	TRBV28	TRBJ1-2	TGTGCCGGTGGGCAGGCGGGAAACTATGGCTACACCTTC	CAGGQAGNYGYTF
.	.	TRBV12-5	TRBJ1-1	TGTGCTAGTGGTTTGGCCCCGACCACTGAAGCTTTCTTT	CASGLAPTTEAFF
.	.	TRBV20-1	TRBJ1-5	TGCAGTGCTAGAGACCTGCTGGCGGACAAGGGAGGGGATCGGGAGCCCCAGCATTTT	CSARDLLADKGGDREPQHF
.	.	TRBV27	TRBJ1-5	TGTGCCAGCAGTTCAGGGACTATCGGCAATCAGCCCCAGCATTTT	CASSSGTIGNQPQHF
few	TRBD1	TRBV5-6	TRBJ2-7	TGTGCCAGCAGCTTCCTATCAGGGGGCCTCGAGCAGTACTTC	CASSFLSGGLEQYF
few	.	TRBV4-3	TRBJ1-3	TGCGCCAGCAGCCAAGAACTCAGTTACTCTGGAAACACCATATATTTT	CASSQELSYSGNTIYF
.	TRBD1	TRBV7-9	TRBJ1-2	TGTGCCAGCAGCTCCGAGGGGTACAGGGGGCTGAACTATGGCTACACCTTC	CASSSEGYRGLNYGYTF
.	.	TRBV12-3/TRBV12-4	TRBJ1-1	TGTGCCAGCACCCCGGCTTTCTTT	CASTPAFF
few	.	TRBV6-1	TRBJ1-3	TGTGCCAGCAGGCACACTAGCTCTGGAAACACCATATATTTT	CASRHTSSGNTIYF
few	TRBD1	TRBV25-1	TRBJ1-1	TGTGCCAGCAGTGGAGGGGGCGAAGCTTTCTTT	CASSGGGEAFF
few	.	TRBV19	TRBJ2-1	TGTGCCAGTAGTCAGAGGGGGGGCCCTAGCTCCTACAATGAGCAGTTCTTC	CASSQRGGPSSYNEQFF
.	.	TRBV9	TRBJ1-1	TGTGCCAGCAGCGCACTCCCGTGGGGGCAGCACACTGAAGCTTTCTTT	CASSALPWGQHTEAFF
many	.	TRBV11-2	TRBJ2-6	TGTGCCAGCAGCTTCTGGGACCAAAGCTCTGGGGCCAACGTCCTGACTTTC	CASSFWDQSSGANVLTF
.	TRBD1	TRBV27	TRBJ2-1	TGTGCCAGCAGTTTTCTGAAGACAGGGGCCATGACGAATGAGCAGTTCTTC	CASSFLKTGAMTNEQFF